A selection of T cell receptor beta chains follows, all from one sample in a study of glioma-infiltrating T cells after dendritic cell vaccination. Assay: immunoSEQ multiplex PCR; the TCRdb copy retains only in-frame clones and omits some. The sample carries fewer than 75,000 clones, over 65% recorded once. The sequenced sample was blood, obtained after dendritic cell vaccination. These receptors originate from a human donor with glioblastoma. CDR3s include the opening cysteine and the closing phenylalanine or tryptophan. A D gene is named only where the DNA matches it firmly. Size is stated for part of the rows, as once, few or many counts, or as a class when the clone is expanded.

CDR3 protein,CDR3 DNA,J gene,V gene,clone size,D gene
CAISNTGSSTEAFF,TGTGCCATCAGTAATACAGGGAGTAGCACTGAAGCTTTCTTT,TRBJ1-1,TRBV10-3,NA,NA
CASSRSYRDSKSTDTQYF,TGTGCCAGCAGCCGCTCCTACCGGGACTCGAAGAGCACAGATACGCAGTATTTT,TRBJ2-3,TRBV7-2,NA,NA
CASSTGLGNTIYF,TGTGCCAGCAGCACGGGACTCGGAAACACCATATATTTT,TRBJ1-3,TRBV9,NA,NA
CASRASAGSSPLHF,TGTGCCAGCAGAGCCTCAGCGGGGTCCTCACCCCTCCACTTT,TRBJ1-6,TRBV28,NA,NA
CASSLPGTGVGYTF,TGTGCCAGCAGTTTACCCGGGACAGGGGTTGGCTACACCTTC,TRBJ1-2,TRBV28,few,TRBD1
CASSVQAAGYGYTF,TGTGCCAGCAGTGTCCAGGCCGCGGGGTATGGCTACACCTTC,TRBJ1-2,TRBV6-1,NA,NA
CASSPEGAREQYF,TGTGCCAGCTCACCAGAGGGGGCGCGCGAGCAGTACTTC,TRBJ2-7,TRBV18,NA,TRBD1
CASSEGSGSAYEQYF,TGTGCCAGCAGTGAAGGATCCGGGAGTGCCTACGAGCAGTACTTC,TRBJ2-7,TRBV25-1,few,NA
CASSLSRDRAAFF,TGCGCCAGCAGCTTGTCCCGTGACAGGGCCGCTTTCTTT,TRBJ1-1,TRBV5-1,NA,TRBD1
CASSITSGGATDTQYF,TGTGCCAGTAGTATAACTAGCGGGGGGGCAACAGATACGCAGTATTTT,TRBJ2-3,TRBV19,once,TRBD2
CASSTILQGNEQFF,TGTGCCAGCAGTACTATATTACAGGGCAATGAGCAGTTCTTC,TRBJ2-1,TRBV28,NA,NA
CASGRGGSTDTQYF,TGTGCCAGTGGACGCGGGGGTAGCACAGATACGCAGTATTTT,TRBJ2-3,TRBV9,NA,TRBD2
CACRGSGGVNEQFF,TGTGCCTGTCGAGGTAGCGGGGGGGTTAATGAGCAGTTCTTC,TRBJ2-1,TRBV7-9,NA,TRBD2
CASSPRQGANYGYTF,TGTGCCAGCAGTCCACGACAGGGGGCGAACTATGGCTACACCTTC,TRBJ1-2,TRBV27,NA,TRBD1
CASSLDGRGYIWYNEQFF,TGTGCCAGCAGCTTAGACGGTCGGGGGTACATCTGGTACAATGAGCAGTTCTTC,TRBJ2-1,TRBV7-8,NA,NA
CATSREYGGNYGYTF,TGTGCCACCAGCAGAGAGTACGGGGGAAACTATGGCTACACCTTC,TRBJ1-2,TRBV15,once,NA
CASGQETGDVETQYF,TGCGCCAGCGGCCAAGAGACAGGGGACGTGGAGACCCAGTACTTC,TRBJ2-5,TRBV4-1,NA,TRBD1
CASSQRTGGLEQYF,TGTGCCAGCAGTCAAAGGACAGGAGGGCTCGAGCAGTACTTC,TRBJ2-7,TRBV6-5,few,NA
CASSSRQGETQYF,TGCGCCAGCAGCTCACGACAGGGTGAGACCCAGTACTTC,TRBJ2-5,TRBV4-1,NA,TRBD1
CATSTYSGGPTDTQYF,TGTGCCACCAGCACCTATAGCGGGGGGCCCACAGATACGCAGTATTTT,TRBJ2-3,TRBV15,NA,TRBD2
CASSLPPGYEQYF,TGTGCCAGCAGCCTCCCCCCGGGCTACGAGCAGTACTTC,TRBJ2-7,TRBV7-9,NA,NA
CASSLGQGYGYTF,TGTGCCAGCAGCTTAGGACAGGGGTATGGCTACACCTTC,TRBJ1-2,TRBV7-2,NA,TRBD1
CASSLIPRQLNEKLFF,TGTGCCAGCAGCCTGATACCAAGACAACTTAATGAAAAACTGTTTTTT,TRBJ1-4,TRBV28,NA,NA
CASSLLRGNSPLHF,TGTGCCAGCAGCCTGCTACGGGGGAATTCACCCCTCCACTTT,TRBJ1-6,TRBV5-6,NA,NA
CASSRQGGSYEQYF,TGTGCCAGCAGCCGACAGGGGGGCTCCTACGAGCAGTACTTC,TRBJ2-7,TRBV5-4,few,TRBD1
CASSRAWTGVGSGANVLTF,TGTGCCAGCAGTCGAGCCTGGACAGGGGTTGGCTCTGGGGCCAACGTCCTGACTTTC,TRBJ2-6,TRBV27,NA,TRBD1
CSVLSSGGTATGELFF,TGCAGCGTCCTTTCTAGCGGGGGGACCGCGACCGGGGAGCTGTTTTTT,TRBJ2-2,TRBV29-1,NA,TRBD2
CASSLLLGGENTEAFF,TGTGCCAGCAGCCTCTTACTAGGGGGCGAGAACACTGAAGCTTTCTTT,TRBJ1-1,TRBV7-9,NA,TRBD1
CASSYSTQGLAEAFF,TGTGCCAGCAGTTACTCGACGCAGGGGCTGGCTGAAGCTTTCTTT,TRBJ1-1,TRBV6-5,NA,NA
CASSLISYGYTF,TGTGCCAGCAGTTTAATCTCCTATGGCTACACCTTC,TRBJ1-2,TRBV28,NA,NA
CAWSGTGPYEQYF,TGTGCCTGGAGTGGGACAGGACCCTACGAGCAGTACTTC,TRBJ2-7,TRBV30,NA,TRBD1
CASSPQPGGLFSGYTF,TGTGCCAGCAGCCCACAACCTGGGGGGTTGTTTTCGGGCTACACCTTC,TRBJ1-2,TRBV9,NA,NA
CAISDPPSGTPFNYGYTF,TGTGCCATCAGTGATCCACCCTCCGGGACACCTTTCAACTATGGCTACACCTTC,TRBJ1-2,TRBV10-3,NA,NA
CASSYLTGDTGELFF,TGTGCCAGCAGTTACTTGACAGGGGATACCGGGGAGCTGTTTTTT,TRBJ2-2,TRBV6-6,NA,TRBD1
CSVGDPALLTEAFF,TGCAGCGTTGGAGACCCCGCTTTACTCACTGAAGCTTTCTTT,TRBJ1-1,TRBV29-1,NA,NA
CASSGQGAGEQYF,TGCGCCAGCTCCGGACAGGGGGCGGGTGAGCAGTACTTC,TRBJ2-7,TRBV5-1,few,TRBD1
CASSVGAGVIYEQYF,TGTGCCAGCAGCGTAGGGGCGGGGGTGATCTACGAGCAGTACTTC,TRBJ2-7,TRBV9,NA,TRBD2
CASSPLPFKPNSGNTIYF,TGTGCCAGCTCACCACTTCCCTTTAAGCCGAACTCTGGAAACACCATATATTTT,TRBJ1-3,TRBV18,NA,NA
CASSPGSGSDTEAFF,TGCGCCAGCAGCCCCGGTTCGGGGTCGGACACTGAAGCTTTCTTT,TRBJ1-1,TRBV4-1,NA,NA
CASSLKTGSSGELFF,TGTGCCAGCAGCTTAAAGACAGGGTCGTCCGGGGAGCTGTTTTTT,TRBJ2-2,TRBV7-2,NA,TRBD1
CASSLMSSPLHF,TGTGCCAGCAGTTTAATGAGTTCACCCCTCCACTTT,TRBJ1-6,TRBV27,NA,NA
CASSTGTGGAGELFF,TGTGCCAGCAGCACCGGGACAGGGGGCGCCGGGGAGCTGTTTTTT,TRBJ2-2,TRBV7-2,NA,TRBD1
CASVGHPTDTQYF,TGTGCCAGTGTGGGACACCCCACAGATACGCAGTATTTT,TRBJ2-3,TRBV28,NA,NA
CASNPGLNSYEQYF,TGTGCCAGCAATCCGGGACTAAACTCCTACGAGCAGTACTTC,TRBJ2-7,TRBV6-1,NA,TRBD2
CASSLDGTSFWTGTEAFF,TGTGCCAGCAGCTTAGACGGGACATCTTTTTGGACGGGCACTGAAGCTTTCTTT,TRBJ1-1,TRBV7-2,few,NA